This T cell receptor beta chain was recorded in a study of OX40 agonist ivuxolimab in advanced cancers. Regarding the study as a whole: Among T cells, CD8+ cells averaged more expanded clones than CD4+ cells. Undetermined was the antigen specificity of the expanded peripheral T cells.

This CDR3 has 11 residues. Trimming took off 3 bases at V and 2 bases at J, with 1 base between the two ends. Germline lookup yields CDR1 SEHNR and CDR2 FQNEAQ (reference sequence). Clones were read by immunoSEQ multiplex PCR, and TCRdb kept only the in-frame ones, dropping some. Of tens of thousands of clones listed, about 78% are singletons. This clone was picked up a small number of times. Its target is not known. In the same sample, other DNA sequences code for this CDR3. The sequencing used CD4+ or CD8+ T cells sorted from blood, collected in a trial of the OX40 agonist ivuxolimab. The V gene is TRBV7-9, the J gene TRBJ1-2; D is ambiguous. The TCR sequence derives from an adult with an advanced solid tumor such as melanoma, head and neck, liver or kidney cancer. The CDR3 DNA follows: TGTGCCAGCAGCTTGAACTATGGCTACACCTTC. This gives the protein CASSLNYGYTF. Variable domain in full (rest from reference TRBV7-9 and TRBJ1-2): DTGVSQNPRHKITKRGQNVTFRCDPISEHNRLYWYRQTLGQGPEFLTYFQNEAQLEKSRLLSDRFSAERPKGSFSTLEIQRTEQGDSAMYLCASSLNYGYTFGSGTRLTVV.